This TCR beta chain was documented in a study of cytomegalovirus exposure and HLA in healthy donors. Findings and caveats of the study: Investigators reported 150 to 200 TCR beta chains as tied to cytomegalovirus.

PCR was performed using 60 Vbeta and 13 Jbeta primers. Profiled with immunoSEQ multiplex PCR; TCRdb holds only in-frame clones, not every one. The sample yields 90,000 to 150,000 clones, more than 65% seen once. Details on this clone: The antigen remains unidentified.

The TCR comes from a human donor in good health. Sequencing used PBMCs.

The CDR3 region has the DNA TGTGCCAGCCGTTTCAGGGCCCCCCGGACAGGGATTAGAAACACCATATATTTT. It yields the protein CASRFRAPRTGIRNTIYF. This chain links TRBV6-4 with TRBJ1-3, with 8 bases that match TRBD1. The germline gives CDR1 MRHNA, CDR2 SNTAGT. The CDR3 loop spans 18 amino acids. V was pared by 8 bases and J by 5 bases, with 20 bases of the junction left unmatched.